This T cell receptor beta chain was identified in a study of T-cell memory formation after mild COVID-19. TCRdb re-analysed the 5' RACE reads in MiXCR, keeping a single row per CDR3 protein. Among some 320,000 distinct CDR3 sequences listed, 14% were seen once. V was pared by 2 bases and J by 5 bases, with 15 bases between. Germline CDR1 is MDHEN and CDR2 is SYDVKM. This CDR3 is built from 15 residues. This clonotype was counted only a few times. Specimen: PBMCs or a T cell subset sorted from them (not recorded which). This sequence originates from a man between 18 and 29 years old who had mild COVID-19 (a few samples of this study predate the infection). Cell type and time point are not known. The V gene is TRBV28, the J gene TRBJ2-5; possibly TRBD1 or TRBD2 for D (6 bases each). The CDR3 loop reads CASSLNPGAGETQYF. The CDR3 DNA reads as TGTGCCAGCAGTTTAAACCCGGGGGCTGGGGAGACCCAGTACTTC.